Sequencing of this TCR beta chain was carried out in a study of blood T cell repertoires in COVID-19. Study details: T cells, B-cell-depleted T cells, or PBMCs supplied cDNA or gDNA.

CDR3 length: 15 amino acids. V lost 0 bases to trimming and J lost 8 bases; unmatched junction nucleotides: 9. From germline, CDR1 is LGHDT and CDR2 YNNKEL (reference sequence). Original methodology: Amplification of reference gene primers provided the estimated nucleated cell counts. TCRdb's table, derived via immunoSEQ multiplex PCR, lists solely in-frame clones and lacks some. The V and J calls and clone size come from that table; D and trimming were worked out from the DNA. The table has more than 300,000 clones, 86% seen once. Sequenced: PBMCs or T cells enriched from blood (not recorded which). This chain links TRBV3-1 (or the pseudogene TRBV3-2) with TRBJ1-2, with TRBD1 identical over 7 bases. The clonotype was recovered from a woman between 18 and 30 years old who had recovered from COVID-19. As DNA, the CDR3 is TGTGCCAGCAGCCAAGAGGGGTACAGGGGAGTAGGCTACACCTTC. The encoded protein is CASSQEGYRGVGYTF.